Shown below are 12 T cell receptor beta chains from a single sample sequenced in a study of cytomegalovirus exposure and HLA in healthy donors. In the PCR, 60 Vbeta and 13 Jbeta primers were used. Clones were read by immunoSEQ multiplex PCR, and TCRdb kept only the in-frame ones, dropping some. The table includes some 55,000 clones, about four fifths detected once. Specimen: PBMCs. Receptor source: a man aged 40-49 years in good health and CMV-seronegative.

J is TRBJ1-5 and V is TRBV30; the D is unclear. V was cut by 1 base and J by 4 bases, with 8 bases left in between. The germline V gene encodes CDR1 GTSNPN and CDR2 SVGIG (reference sequence). This CDR3 is 13 amino acids long. CDR3 sequence: CAWSERLNQPQHF. The CDR3 nucleotides read TGTGCCTGGAGTGAGAGACTGAATCAGCCCCAGCATTTT.

The chain recombines TRBV7-2 with TRBJ1-2, with TRBD1 matching over 7 bases. The CDR3 loop spans 14 amino acids. V lost 3 bases to trimming and J lost 8 bases; unmatched junction nucleotides: 9. Germline V gene sequence: CDR1 SGHTA, CDR2 FQGNSA. Written as DNA, the CDR3 is TGTGCCAGCAGCTTGCCGACAGGGTTATACGGCTACACCTTC. Its protein product is CASSLPTGLYGYTF.

V gene TRBV25-1 combines with J gene TRBJ2-1; 8 positions agree with TRBD2. V dropped 4 bases and J dropped 4; count of bases not matched to a gene: 15. Germline lookup yields CDR1 MGHDK and CDR2 SYGVNS. This CDR3 is 18 amino acids long. DNA of the CDR3: TGTGCCAGCAGTGGATTCGGGGAGCGGGGGACTAGATACAATGAGCAGTTCTTC. Translation: CASSGFGERGTRYNEQFF.

This clone appeared once. The chain links TRBV6-5 to TRBJ2-5; maybe TRBD1 (6 bases). The CDR3 extends over 15 amino acids. The V gene's germline CDR1 is MNHEY and CDR2 SVGAGI. Trimming stripped 2 bases from V and 0 bases from J, with 10 bases between. The CDR3, as DNA: TGTGCCAGCAGTTACCGGACAGTCTACCAAGAGACCCAGTACTTC. It codes for CASSYRTVYQETQYF.

The V call is TRBV9, the J call TRBJ1-3; 12 bases are a match to TRBD1. Germline CDR1 is SGDLS and CDR2 is YYNGEE. The CDR3 spans 17 residues. The J segment lost 3 bases and the V segment lost 4 bases, leaving 8 bases of the junction unmatched. The CDR3 sequence: CASSQGQGARLGNTIYF. The CDR3 DNA reads as TGTGCCAGCAGCCAGGGACAGGGGGCGCGACTTGGAAACACCATATATTTT. Based on the CDR3 plus reference TRBV9 and TRBJ1-3, the full variable domain is DSGVTQTPKHLITATGQRVTLRCSPRSGDLSVYWYQQSLDQGLQFLIQYYNGEERAKGNILERFSAQQFPDLHSELNLSSLELGDSALYFCASSQGQGARLGNTIYFGEGSWLTVV.

This clone appeared a few times. The chain is built from TRBV19 and TRBJ1-3; TRBD1 might be the D (5 bases). The CDR3 is 14 residues long. CDR1 is LNHDA and CDR2 is SQIVND in the germline V gene (reference sequence). Trimming took 5 bases from V and 0 from J, leaving 8 bases between them. CDR3 nucleotides: TGTGCCAGTAGTTGGGGCGGCTCTGGAAACACCATATATTTT. Protein sequence: CASSWGGSGNTIYF.

About this clone: Different DNA sequences within this sample yield the same CDR3. The chain combines TRBV7-9 with TRBJ2-3, with 10 bases lining up with TRBD2. Germline CDR1 SEHNR, CDR2 FQNEAQ (reference sequence). The CDR3 length is 16 residues. V lost 0 bases, J lost 2 bases, and 2 bases stayed unmatched. Written as DNA, the CDR3 is TGTGCCAGCAGCTTAGCTAGCGGGGGGAACACAGATACGCAGTATTTT. It translates to CASSLASGGNTDTQYF.

The chain uses TRBV30 and TRBJ1-2; unclear D gene. Trimming left V 7 bases short and J 5 bases short, with 14 bases between. The CDR3 is made up of 12 amino acids. The germline V gene has CDR1 GTSNPN and CDR2 SVGIG (reference sequence). The CDR3 nucleotides read TGTGCCTTCTTGCGGGAGGAGTATGGCTACACCTTC. This translates into CAFLREEYGYTF.

This chain joins TRBV30 and TRBJ2-5; D is uncertain. Per the germline V gene, CDR1 is GTSNPN and CDR2 is SVGIG (reference sequence). The length of the CDR3 is 14 residues. The V and J ends lost 2 bases and 0 bases respectively, with 10 bases between them. CDR3 sequence: CAWSSGRNQETQYF. CDR3 nucleotide sequence: TGTGCCTGGAGTTCGGGTAGAAACCAAGAGACCCAGTACTTC.

This clone turned up a few times. CDR3 protein: CASNTGRGFNEKLFF. In nucleotides, the CDR3 is TGTGCCAGCAACACCGGGAGGGGATTTAATGAAAAACTGTTTTTT. The chain links TRBV11-2 to TRBJ1-4; tentatively, D is TRBD1 (5 bases). The CDR3 contains 15 residues. Trimming left V 7 bases short and J 4 bases short, with 16 bases between. Per germline, CDR1 SGHAT and CDR2 FQNNGV.

This clone was observed a handful of times. This chain joins TRBV30 and TRBJ1-2, with a possible D match to TRBD1 (5 bases). CDR1 and CDR2 from the germline V gene are GTSNPN and SVGIG (reference sequence). The CDR3 is made up of 16 amino acids. The germline V and J ends were trimmed by 3 bases and 1 base, with 18 bases remaining between them. This chain's CDR3 is CAWRALRGGVNYGYTF. In nucleotides, the CDR3 is TGTGCCTGGAGGGCCCTCCGGGGAGGGGTTAACTATGGCTACACCTTC.

This chain uses TRBV2 with TRBJ2-2, with 12 bases lining up with TRBD2. V was pared by 6 bases and J by 0 bases, with 5 bases of the junction left unmatched. Germline V gene sequence: CDR1 SNHLY, CDR2 FYNNEI. The CDR3 runs to 17 residues. CDR3 DNA: TGTGCCAGCAGGGAGACTAGCGGGGGTTCGAACACCGGGGAGCTGTTTTTT. This translates into CASRETSGGSNTGELFF. Supplemented by reference TRBV2 and TRBJ2-2, the full variable domain reads EPEVTQTPSHQVTQMGQEVILRCVPISNHLYFYWYRQILGQKVEFLVSFYNNEISEKSEIFDDQFSVERPDGSNFTLKIRSTKLEDSAMYFCASRETSGGSNTGELFFGEGSRLTVL.